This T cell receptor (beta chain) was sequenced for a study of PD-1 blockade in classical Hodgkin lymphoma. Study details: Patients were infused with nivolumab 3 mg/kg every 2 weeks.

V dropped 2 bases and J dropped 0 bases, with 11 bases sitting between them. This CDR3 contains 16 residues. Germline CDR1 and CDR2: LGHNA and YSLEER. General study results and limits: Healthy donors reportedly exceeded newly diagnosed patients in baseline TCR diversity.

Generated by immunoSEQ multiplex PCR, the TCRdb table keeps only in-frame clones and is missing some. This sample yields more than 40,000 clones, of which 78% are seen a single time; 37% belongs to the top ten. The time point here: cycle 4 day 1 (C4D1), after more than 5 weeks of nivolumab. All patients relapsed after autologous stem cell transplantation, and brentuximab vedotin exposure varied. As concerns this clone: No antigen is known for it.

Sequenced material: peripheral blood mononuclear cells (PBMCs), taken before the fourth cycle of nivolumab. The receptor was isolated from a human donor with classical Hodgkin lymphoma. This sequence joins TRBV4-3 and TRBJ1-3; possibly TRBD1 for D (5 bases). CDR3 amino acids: CASSQLTGTSGNTIYF. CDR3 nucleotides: TGCGCCAGCAGCCAATTGACGGGGACCTCTGGAAACACCATATATTTT.